The 13 T cell receptor beta chains given below trace back to one sample, sequenced in a study of T-cell memory formation after mild COVID-19. MiXCR, run by TCRdb on the 5' RACE reads, gives a single entry per CDR3 protein. The top ten clones hold under 25% of a sample with a few hundred thousand distinct CDR3 sequences, over 8.5% of them seen once. The material sequenced was PBMCs or a T cell subset sorted from them (not recorded which). These receptors all stem from a man aged 18 to 35 who had mild COVID-19 (a few samples of this study predate the infection). Cell type and time point are not known.

The chain joins TRBV7-2 to TRBJ1-6, with D uncertain. Germline V lookup: CDR1 SGHTA, CDR2 FQGNSA. This CDR3 has 18 amino acids. V shed 1 base and J shed 0 bases, with 13 bases lying between them. The CDR3 region is CASSLGQTRGSYNSPLHF. The CDR3 DNA reads TGTGCCAGCAGCTTAGGGCAGACCCGAGGCTCCTATAATTCACCCCTCCACTTT. Filled out from reference TRBV7-2 and TRBJ1-6, the complete variable domain reads GAGVSQSPSNKVTEKGKDVELRCDPISGHTALYWYRQSLGQGLEFLIYFQGNSAPDKSGLPSDRFSAERTGGSVSTLTIQRTQQEDSAVYLCASSLGQTRGSYNSPLHFGNGTRLTVT.

A few counts support this clonotype. The chain couples TRBV18 to TRBJ2-1, with 7 positions matching TRBD1. The V segment lost 3 bases and the J segment 0 bases; nucleotides outside the gene matches: 11. CDR1 is KGHSH and CDR2 is LQKENI in the germline V gene. The CDR3 has 18 residues. The CDR3 DNA is TGTGCCAGCTCACCCCGACAGGGCCTAGGGAGCTCCTACAATGAGCAGTTCTTC. It yields the protein CASSPRQGLGSSYNEQFF.

The table lists this clonotype with a few counts. This chain uses TRBV5-1 with TRBJ2-5, with 9 bases fitting TRBD2. The germline gives CDR1 SGHRS, CDR2 YFSETQ. The CDR3 is 18 amino acids. V was pared by 1 base and J by 2 bases, with 12 bases of the junction left unmatched. The CDR3 sequence: CASSLRSTSGGNQETQYF. In DNA form, the CDR3 reads TGCGCCAGCAGCTTGCGAAGCACAAGCGGGGGGAATCAAGAGACCCAGTACTTC.

This chain joins TRBV3-1 and TRBJ2-2; a weak D match, TRBD1 (6 bases). CDR1 is LGHDT, CDR2 YNNKEL, per germline (reference sequence). V was trimmed by 6 bases and J by 2 bases, leaving 10 bases between them. The length of the CDR3 is 14 residues. For the CDR3, the DNA is TGTGCCAGCAGGCCCGGGACAAACACCGGGGAGCTGTTTTTT. Translating it yields CASRPGTNTGELFF.

This clonotype appeared a few times. The chain joins TRBV12-3 or TRBV12-4 to TRBJ1-3; weak D call: TRBD1 (5 bases). CDR3 length equals 13 residues. V was shortened by 5 bases and J by 9 bases, with 14 bases between the two germline ends. Written as DNA, the CDR3 is TGTGCCAGCAGTCGGGACGGTGGGACCACCATATATTTT. This sequence encodes CASSRDGGTTIYF.

V is TRBV5-1 and J is TRBJ2-5, with TRBD2 identical over 7 bases. The CDR3 is made up of 14 amino acids. The J segment lost 2 bases and the V segment lost 5 bases, leaving 6 bases of the junction unmatched. Germline V gene lookup returns CDR1 SGHRS and CDR2 YFSETQ. DNA of the CDR3: TGCGCCAGCAGTGGGGGGGGGTCTCAAGAGACCCAGTACTTC. Protein sequence: CASSGGGSQETQYF.

About this clonotype: A read error is possible here, since a much larger clone lies one base away. The chain joins TRBV10-2 to TRBJ2-2; D gene uncertain. Germline loops: CDR1 WSHSY, CDR2 SAAADI. This CDR3 is built from 15 residues. As DNA, the CDR3 is TGCGCCAGCAGAGAGTCAGGCCCGAACACCGGGGAGCTGTTTTTT. As protein: CASRESGPNTGELFF.

The table lists this clonotype with a few counts. The rearrangement links TRBV7-2 to TRBJ2-4; TRBD2 might be the D (5 bases). The germline V gene has CDR1 SGHTA and CDR2 FQGNSA. Trimming removed 5 bases from V and 0 bases from J, with 8 bases in between. The CDR3 is made up of 14 amino acids. The CDR3 DNA sequence: TGTGCCAGCAGCAACGGGGTAGCCAAAAACATTCAGTACTTC. Amino acids: CASSNGVAKNIQYF.

Only a few counts were recorded for this clonotype. The V gene is TRBV5-1, the J gene TRBJ2-6; TRBD2 agrees at 12 bases. V was clipped by 0 bases and J by 0 bases; unmatched bases: 7. Germline CDR1 reads SGHRS; CDR2 reads YFSETQ. The CDR3 is 20 residues long. CDR3: CASSLARTSGGISGANVLTF. CDR3 DNA sequence: TGCGCCAGCAGCTTGGCCCGTACTAGCGGGGGGATCTCTGGGGCCAACGTCCTGACTTTC. The complete variable domain, with remaining parts taken from reference TRBV5-1 and TRBJ2-6, reads KAGVTQTPRYLIKTRGQQVTLSCSPISGHRSVSWYQQTPGQGLQFLFEYFSETQRNKGNFPGRFSGRQFSNSRSEMNVSTLELGDSALYLCASSLARTSGGISGANVLTFGAGSRLTVL.

This chain links TRBV7-9 with TRBJ2-7; D possibly corresponds to TRBD2 (7 bases). V was pared by 6 bases and J by 7 bases, with 16 bases between. CDR1 and CDR2 (germline): SEHNR, FQNEAQ (reference sequence). CDR3 size: 13 residues. CDR3: CASSQRGGWEQYV. The CDR3 coding sequence is TGTGCCAGCAGTCAAAGGGGGGGCTGGGAGCAGTACGTC.

This chain connects TRBV6-2 or TRBV6-3 to TRBJ2-7; 13 bases line up with TRBD2. The CDR3 has 17 residues. V shed 0 bases and J 2 bases; nucleotides not matched to a gene: 4. Per germline, CDR1 MNHEY and CDR2 SVGEGT. The CDR3 sequence is CASSYSTSGGIPYEQYF. DNA of the CDR3: TGTGCCAGCAGTTACTCGACTAGCGGGGGGATACCCTACGAGCAGTACTTC.

The chain employs TRBV6-5 and TRBJ2-2; D not certain. The CDR3 extends over 14 amino acids. Looked up from germline, CDR1 is MNHEY and CDR2 is SVGAGI. Trimming shortened V by 6 bases and J by 6 bases, and 14 bases separated the two germline ends. The CDR3 spells CASRKVAEAGELFF. The DNA for the CDR3 is TGTGCCAGCAGAAAGGTGGCCGAAGCCGGGGAGCTGTTTTTT.

This clonotype was counted ten times or more. V gene TRBV5-1 combines with J gene TRBJ2-7; D is perhaps TRBD1 or TRBD2 (6 bases each). CDR1 and CDR2 from the germline V gene are SGHRS and YFSETQ. V shed 1 base and J shed 6 bases, with 23 bases lying between them. The CDR3 covers 17 residues. The CDR3 sequence is CASSLISGGEFSLEQYF. CDR3 DNA: TGCGCCAGCAGCTTGATATCCGGGGGCGAATTCTCCCTCGAGCAGTACTTC.